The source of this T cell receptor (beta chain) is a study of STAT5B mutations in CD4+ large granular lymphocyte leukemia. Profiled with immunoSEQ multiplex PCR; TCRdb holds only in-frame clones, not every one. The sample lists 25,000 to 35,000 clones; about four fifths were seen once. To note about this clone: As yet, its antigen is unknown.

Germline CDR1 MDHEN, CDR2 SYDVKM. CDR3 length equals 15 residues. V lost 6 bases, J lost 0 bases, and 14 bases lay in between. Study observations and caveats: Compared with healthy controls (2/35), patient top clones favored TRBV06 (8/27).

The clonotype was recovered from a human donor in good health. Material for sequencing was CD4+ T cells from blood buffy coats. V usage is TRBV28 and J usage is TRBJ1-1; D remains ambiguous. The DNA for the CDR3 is TGTGCCAGCAGGGGGTCCGGTCTTATGAACACTGAAGCTTTCTTT. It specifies CASRGSGLMNTEAFF.